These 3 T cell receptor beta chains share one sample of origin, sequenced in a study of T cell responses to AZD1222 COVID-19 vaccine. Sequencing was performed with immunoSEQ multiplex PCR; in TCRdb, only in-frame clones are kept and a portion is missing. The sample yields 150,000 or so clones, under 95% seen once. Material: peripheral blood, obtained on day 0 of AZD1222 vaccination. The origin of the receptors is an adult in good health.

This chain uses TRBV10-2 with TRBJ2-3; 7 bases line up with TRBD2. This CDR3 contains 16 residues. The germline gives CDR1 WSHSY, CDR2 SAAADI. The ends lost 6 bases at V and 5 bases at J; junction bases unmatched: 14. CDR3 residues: CASRDHAGTTLDTQYF. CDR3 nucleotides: TGCGCCAGCAGAGACCACGCCGGGACTACGTTAGATACGCAGTATTTT.

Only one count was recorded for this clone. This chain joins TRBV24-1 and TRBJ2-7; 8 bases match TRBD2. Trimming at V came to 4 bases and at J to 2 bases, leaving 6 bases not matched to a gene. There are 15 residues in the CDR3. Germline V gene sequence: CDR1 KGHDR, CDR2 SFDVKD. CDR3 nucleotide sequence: TGTGCCACCAGTGACCCGGGACTAGGGGCCTACGAGCAGTACTTC. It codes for CATSDPGLGAYEQYF.

As DNA, the CDR3 is TGCGCCAGCAGCCTTAGGAGCGGGGGAGACTACAATGAGCAGTTCTTC. As protein: CASSLRSGGDYNEQFF. The rearrangement joins TRBV4-1 to TRBJ2-1; 8 nucleotides agree with TRBD2. The ends lost 4 bases at V and 3 bases at J; junction bases unmatched: 8. This CDR3 comprises 16 residues. Germline assignment: CDR1 MGHRA and CDR2 YSYEKL.